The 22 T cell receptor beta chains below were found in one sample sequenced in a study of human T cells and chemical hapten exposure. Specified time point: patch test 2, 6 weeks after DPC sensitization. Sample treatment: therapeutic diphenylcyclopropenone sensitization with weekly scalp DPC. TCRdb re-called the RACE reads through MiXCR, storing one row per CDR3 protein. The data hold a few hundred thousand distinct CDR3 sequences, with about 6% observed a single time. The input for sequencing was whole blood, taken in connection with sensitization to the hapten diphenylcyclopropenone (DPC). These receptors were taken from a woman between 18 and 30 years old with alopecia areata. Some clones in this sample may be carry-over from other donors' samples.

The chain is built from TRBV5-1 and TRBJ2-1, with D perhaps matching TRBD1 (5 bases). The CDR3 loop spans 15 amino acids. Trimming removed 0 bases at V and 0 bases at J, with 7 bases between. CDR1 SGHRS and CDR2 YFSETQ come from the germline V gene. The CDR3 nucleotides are TGCGCCAGCAGCTTGGAAGGGGACTCCTACAATGAGCAGTTCTTC. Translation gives CASSLEGDSYNEQFF. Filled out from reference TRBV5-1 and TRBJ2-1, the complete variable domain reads KAGVTQTPRYLIKTRGQQVTLSCSPISGHRSVSWYQQTPGQGLQFLFEYFSETQRNKGNFPGRFSGRQFSNSRSEMNVSTLELGDSALYLCASSLEGDSYNEQFFGPGTRLTVL.

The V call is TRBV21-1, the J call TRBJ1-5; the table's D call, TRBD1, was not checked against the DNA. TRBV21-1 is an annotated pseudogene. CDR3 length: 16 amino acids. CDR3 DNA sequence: TGTGCCAGCAGCCAACAGGGGGCGCGGAGCAATCAGCCCCAGCATTTT. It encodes CASSQQGARSNQPQHF.

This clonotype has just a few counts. In DNA, the CDR3 is TGTGCCAGCAGGAACCGGGGCTCTGGAAACACCATATATTTT. Translation: CASRNRGSGNTIYF. The rearrangement uses TRBV28 and TRBJ1-3; D remains unclear. This CDR3 contains 14 residues. The germline V and J ends were trimmed by 6 bases and 0 bases, with 9 bases remaining between them. Germline V lookup: CDR1 MDHEN, CDR2 SYDVKM.

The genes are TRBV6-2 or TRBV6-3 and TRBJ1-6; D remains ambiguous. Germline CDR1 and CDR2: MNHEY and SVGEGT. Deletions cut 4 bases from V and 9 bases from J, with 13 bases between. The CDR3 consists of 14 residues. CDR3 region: CASSLDGEGSPLHF. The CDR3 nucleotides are TGTGCCAGCAGTTTAGACGGGGAAGGTTCACCCCTCCACTTT.

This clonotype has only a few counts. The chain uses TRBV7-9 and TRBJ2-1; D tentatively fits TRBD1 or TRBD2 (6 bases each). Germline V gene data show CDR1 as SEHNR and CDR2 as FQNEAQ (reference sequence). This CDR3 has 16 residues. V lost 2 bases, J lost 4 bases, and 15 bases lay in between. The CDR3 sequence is CASSLKITGAYNEQFF. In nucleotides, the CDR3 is TGTGCCAGCAGCTTAAAAATTACGGGGGCATACAATGAGCAGTTCTTC.

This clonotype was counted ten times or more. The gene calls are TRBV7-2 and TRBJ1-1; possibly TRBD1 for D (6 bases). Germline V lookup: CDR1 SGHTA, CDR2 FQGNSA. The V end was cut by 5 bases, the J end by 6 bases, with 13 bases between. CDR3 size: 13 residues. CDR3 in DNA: TGTGCCAGCAGCCCAAACAGGGAGGCTGAAGCTTTCTTT. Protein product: CASSPNREAEAFF.

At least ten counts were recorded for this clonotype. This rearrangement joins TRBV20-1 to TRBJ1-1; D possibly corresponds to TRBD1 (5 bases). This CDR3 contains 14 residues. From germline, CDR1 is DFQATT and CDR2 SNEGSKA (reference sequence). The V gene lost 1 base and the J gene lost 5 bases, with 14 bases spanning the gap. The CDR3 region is CSARVEAGWTEAFF. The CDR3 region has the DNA TGCAGTGCTAGAGTAGAGGCAGGGTGGACTGAAGCTTTCTTT.

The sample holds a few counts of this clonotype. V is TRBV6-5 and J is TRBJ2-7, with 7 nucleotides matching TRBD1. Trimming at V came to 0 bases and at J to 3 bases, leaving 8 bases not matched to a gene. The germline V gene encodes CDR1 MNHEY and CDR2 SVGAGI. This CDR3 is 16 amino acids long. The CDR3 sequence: CASSYSANTGVYEQYF. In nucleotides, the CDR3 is TGTGCCAGCAGTTACTCAGCTAATACAGGGGTCTACGAGCAGTACTTC.

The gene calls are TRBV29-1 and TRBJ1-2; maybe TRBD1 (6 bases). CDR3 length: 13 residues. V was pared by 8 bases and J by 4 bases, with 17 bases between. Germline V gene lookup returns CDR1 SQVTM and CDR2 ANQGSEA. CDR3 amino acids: CSPLGTTIYGYTF. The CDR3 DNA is TGCAGCCCCCTCGGGACAACTATCTATGGCTACACCTTC.

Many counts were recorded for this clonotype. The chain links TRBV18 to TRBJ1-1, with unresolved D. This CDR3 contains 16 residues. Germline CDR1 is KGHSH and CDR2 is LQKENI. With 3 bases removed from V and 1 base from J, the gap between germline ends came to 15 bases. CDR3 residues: CASSPRVRSPNTEAFF. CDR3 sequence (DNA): TGTGCCAGCTCACCCCGGGTCCGGTCCCCGAACACTGAAGCTTTCTTT.

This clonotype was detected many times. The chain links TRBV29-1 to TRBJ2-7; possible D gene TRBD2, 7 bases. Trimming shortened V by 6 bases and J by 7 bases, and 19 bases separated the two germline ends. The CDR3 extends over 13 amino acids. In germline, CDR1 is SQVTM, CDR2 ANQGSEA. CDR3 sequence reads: CSVQWAGAREQYF. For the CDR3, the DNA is TGCAGCGTCCAGTGGGCGGGGGCGAGGGAGCAGTACTTC.

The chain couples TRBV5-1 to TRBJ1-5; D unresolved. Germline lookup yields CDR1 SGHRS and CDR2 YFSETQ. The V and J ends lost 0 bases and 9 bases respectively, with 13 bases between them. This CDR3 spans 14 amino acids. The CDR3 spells CASSLGVSGRPQHF. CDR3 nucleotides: TGCGCCAGCAGCTTGGGGGTGAGCGGGCGGCCCCAGCATTTT.

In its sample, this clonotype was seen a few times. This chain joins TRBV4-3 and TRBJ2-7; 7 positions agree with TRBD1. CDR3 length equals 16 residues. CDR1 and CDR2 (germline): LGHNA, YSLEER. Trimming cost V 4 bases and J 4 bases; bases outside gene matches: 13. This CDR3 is CASSPRGPGQTYEQYF. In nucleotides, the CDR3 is TGCGCCAGCAGCCCCAGGGGTCCGGGACAGACGTACGAGCAGTACTTC.

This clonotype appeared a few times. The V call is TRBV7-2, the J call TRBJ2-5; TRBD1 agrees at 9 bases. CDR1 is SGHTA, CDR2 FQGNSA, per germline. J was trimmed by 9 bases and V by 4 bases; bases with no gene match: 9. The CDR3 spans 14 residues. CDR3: CASSSVWDRDSQYF. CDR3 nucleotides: TGTGCCAGCAGCTCCGTATGGGACAGGGATTCCCAGTACTTC.

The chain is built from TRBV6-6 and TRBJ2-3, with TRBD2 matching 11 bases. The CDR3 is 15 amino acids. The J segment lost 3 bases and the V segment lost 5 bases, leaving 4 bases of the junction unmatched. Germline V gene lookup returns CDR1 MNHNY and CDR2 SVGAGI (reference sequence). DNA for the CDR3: TGTGCCAGCAGTCCCTGGACTAGCGGGACAGATACGCAGTATTTT. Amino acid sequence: CASSPWTSGTDTQYF.

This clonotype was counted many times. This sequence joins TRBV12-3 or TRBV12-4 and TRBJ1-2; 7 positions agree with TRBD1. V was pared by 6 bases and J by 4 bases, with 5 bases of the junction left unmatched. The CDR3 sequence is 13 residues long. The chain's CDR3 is CASSQGGSYGYTF. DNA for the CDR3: TGTGCCAGCAGCCAAGGGGGCAGCTATGGCTACACCTTC.

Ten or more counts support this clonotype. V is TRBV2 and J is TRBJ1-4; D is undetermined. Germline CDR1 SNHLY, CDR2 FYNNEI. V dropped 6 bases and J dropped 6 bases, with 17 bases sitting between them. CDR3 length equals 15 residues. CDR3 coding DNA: TGTGCCAGCAGATCGACCCGGGCTGAGGATGAAAAACTGTTTTTT. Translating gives CASRSTRAEDEKLFF.

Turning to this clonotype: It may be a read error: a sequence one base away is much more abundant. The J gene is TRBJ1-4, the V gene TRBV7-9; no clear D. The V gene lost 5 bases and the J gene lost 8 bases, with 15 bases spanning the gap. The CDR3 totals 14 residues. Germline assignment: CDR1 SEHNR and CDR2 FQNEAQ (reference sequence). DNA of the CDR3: TGTGCCAGCAGCGCCGAAACAAGGAGGGAAAAACTGTTTTTT. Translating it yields CASSAETRREKLFF.

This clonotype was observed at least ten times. The CDR3 sequence: CASSPNRGVSEKLFF. The CDR3 coding sequence is TGCGCCAGCAGCCCGAACAGGGGTGTGAGTGAAAAACTGTTTTTT. The J gene is TRBJ1-4, the V gene TRBV4-1; 7 nucleotides align to TRBD1. This CDR3 comprises 15 residues. Trimming at V came to 4 bases and at J to 7 bases, leaving 9 bases not matched to a gene. The germline V gene has CDR1 MGHRA and CDR2 YSYEKL.

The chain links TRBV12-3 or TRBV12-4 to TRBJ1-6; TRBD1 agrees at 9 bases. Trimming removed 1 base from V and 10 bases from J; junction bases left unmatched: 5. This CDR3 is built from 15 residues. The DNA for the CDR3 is TGTGCCAGCAGTTTAGAGGGACAGGGTCTCTCACCCCTCCACTTT. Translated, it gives CASSLEGQGLSPLHF.

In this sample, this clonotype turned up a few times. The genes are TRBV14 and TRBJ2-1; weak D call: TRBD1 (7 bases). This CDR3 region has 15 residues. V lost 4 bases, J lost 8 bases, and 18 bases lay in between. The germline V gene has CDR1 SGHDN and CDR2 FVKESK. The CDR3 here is CASSPRAGGLDEQFF. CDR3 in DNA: TGTGCCAGCAGCCCCCGGGCAGGGGGACTCGATGAGCAGTTCTTC.

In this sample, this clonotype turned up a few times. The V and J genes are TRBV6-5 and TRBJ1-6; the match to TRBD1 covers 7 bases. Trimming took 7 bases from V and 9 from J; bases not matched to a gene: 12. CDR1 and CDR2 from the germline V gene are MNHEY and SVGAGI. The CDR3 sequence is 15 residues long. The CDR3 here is CASTLTGDLLSPLHF. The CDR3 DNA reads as TGTGCCAGCACCTTAACAGGGGATCTTCTTTCACCCCTCCACTTT.